The T cell receptor (beta chain) under discussion was sequenced for a study of blood T cell repertoires in COVID-19. Whole-study context: Both acute and convalescent COVID-19 samples were obtained from the United States, Italy and Spain.

This clone appeared once. The method was immunoSEQ multiplex PCR; TCRdb's version includes in-frame clones alone and lacks a portion of them. The table includes 100,000 or so clones, approximately 89% detected once. The CDR3 length is 13 residues. V shed 1 base and J shed 3 bases, with 7 bases lying between them. Sequenced: peripheral blood. The V and J genes are TRBV12-3 or TRBV12-4 and TRBJ2-7; D unresolved. The clonotype originates from a human donor with active COVID-19. The donor label of this sample is uncertain. For the CDR3, the DNA is TGTGCCAGCAGTTTAGGGGCAGGCTACGAGCAGTACTTC. Its translation: CASSLGAGYEQYF.